This T cell receptor (beta chain) was sequenced in a study of CD8+ T cells in alopecia areata. Study-level points and caveats: Especially in alopecia totalis/universalis, lesional scalp showed greater clonality than normal scalp did. Mice showed TCR sharing more clearly than patients did, possibly owing to HLA. Sequences from scalp samples also cover resident alphabeta T cells of normal skin.

About this clone itself: Antigen unknown.

V lost 0 bases and J lost 10; bases outside the gene matches: 7. Germline V lookup: CDR1 LNHNV, CDR2 YYDKDF (reference sequence). CDR3 size: 15 residues. Extraction and reverse transcription of RNA yielded cDNA as the sequencing template. The data were produced by immunoSEQ multiplex PCR, yet TCRdb's version contains in-frame clones alone and is incomplete. Altogether about 110,000 clones are present, 50% to 70% being singletons, with the ten largest covering approximately 23%. Peripheral blood, together with lesional scalp punch biopsies, was collected from alopecia areata patients. The sequence derives from a human donor with alopecia areata. The chain carries TRBV15 and TRBJ2-1; 9 nucleotides match TRBD2. The specimen was NKG2D-low CD8+ T cells sorted from blood. The CDR3 nucleotides are TGTGCCACCAGCAGAGACCGTTTGACTAGCGGCGAGCAGTTCTTC. Amino acid sequence: CATSRDRLTSGEQFF.